Sequencing of this T cell receptor (beta chain) was carried out in a study of graft-versus-host responses after intestinal transplantation. As for the study in general: Induction using anti-thymocyte globulin, followed by tacrolimus and steroids for approximately 3 years, was given to all recipients. Study-level results: Early post-transplant HvG declines showed an association with peak circulating GvH clone levels. Elevated graft-versus-host to host-versus-graft clonal ratios in allografts were recorded for patients with graft-donor T cell macrochimerism.

Clones were sequenced by immunoSEQ multiplex PCR, and TCRdb holds only the in-frame ones, with some missing. The sample shows about 19,000 clones, 35% to 40% of them seen only once. The sample here was alloreactive CD4+ T cells from a mixed lymphocyte reaction culture, taken before intestinal transplant. As for subset: CFSE-low proliferating T cells sorted from roughly 6-day pre-transplant mixed lymphocyte reaction (GvH or HvG direction). The TCR was taken from a human patient who received an intestinal transplant.

The chain's CDR3 is CASRGGTAQYF. In nucleotides, the CDR3 is TGTGCCAGTAGGGGGGGGACGGCCCAGTACTTC. V gene TRBV19 combines with J gene TRBJ2-5, with TRBD2 matching over 7 bases. Germline V CDR1 and CDR2: LNHDA, SQIVND (reference sequence). V gave up 6 bases and J gave up 9 bases; unmatched junction bases: 4. CDR3 size: 11 residues.